The 16 T cell receptor beta chains given below trace back to one sample, sequenced in a study of T cell responses to AZD1222 COVID-19 vaccine. Produced via immunoSEQ multiplex PCR; TCRdb's table is partial and in-frame only. The table lists 160,000 or so clones, roughly nine tenths of them singletons. The sequences come from peripheral blood, collected on day 0 of MenACWY control vaccination. The origin of the receptors is an adult in good health.

The genes are TRBV7-2 and TRBJ1-3; possibly TRBD1 for D (6 bases). The CDR3 is 15 residues long. Germline CDR1 is SGHTA and CDR2 is FQGNSA. V dropped 4 bases and J dropped 4 bases, with 14 bases sitting between them. CDR3 coding DNA: TGTGCCAGCAGCTCCCGGGGGGCGTCGGGAAACACCATATATTTT. Translated: CASSSRGASGNTIYF.

The rearrangement links TRBV14 to TRBJ1-6; D gene ambiguous. Per germline, CDR1 SGHDN and CDR2 FVKESK. The CDR3 is made up of 14 amino acids. Trimming removed 4 bases from V and 7 bases from J, with 11 bases in between. CDR3 sequence reads: CASSRETLNSPLHF. The CDR3 nucleotides are TGTGCCAGCAGCCGAGAAACGTTAAATTCACCCCTCCACTTT. The complete variable domain, with remaining parts taken from reference TRBV14 and TRBJ1-6, reads EAGVTQFPSHSVIEKGQTVTLRCDPISGHDNLYWYRRVMGKEIKFLLHFVKESKQDESGMPNNRFLAERTGGTYSTLKVQPAELEDSGVYFCASSRETLNSPLHFGNGTRLTVT.

The rearrangement uses TRBV27 and TRBJ2-1; 7 bases align to TRBD2. The CDR3 contains 15 residues. V lost 3 bases, J lost 9 bases, and 11 bases stayed unmatched. The germline V gene has CDR1 MNHEY and CDR2 SMNVEV (reference sequence). The CDR3 here is CASSFSGTRESEQFF. In DNA form, the CDR3 reads TGTGCCAGCAGTTTTAGCGGTACGCGGGAGAGTGAGCAGTTCTTC.

The rearrangement joins TRBV10-1 to TRBJ2-7, with a possible D match to TRBD1 (6 bases). CDR1 and CDR2 (germline): WNHNN, SYGVQD (reference sequence). The CDR3 extends over 13 amino acids. The V end was cut by 6 bases, the J end by 3 bases, with 12 bases between. CDR3 nucleotides: TGCGCCAGCAGCCACGGACAGTACTACGAGCAGTACTTC. It is translated as CASSHGQYYEQYF.

The rearrangement joins TRBV30 to TRBJ1-4; D possibly corresponds to TRBD1 (6 bases). This CDR3 region has 13 residues. Per the germline V gene, CDR1 is GTSNPN and CDR2 is SVGIG (reference sequence). Trimming left V 3 bases short and J 6 bases short, with 11 bases between. Here the CDR3 reads CAWSPGTHEKLFF. The CDR3 coding sequence is TGTGCCTGGAGCCCCGGGACACATGAAAAACTGTTTTTT.

This chain joins TRBV7-9 and TRBJ2-7; possibly TRBD1 for D (6 bases). This CDR3 has 15 amino acids. The germline V gene has CDR1 SEHNR and CDR2 FQNEAQ (reference sequence). Between the trimmed V and J ends, which lost 0 bases and 3 bases, there was a span of 12 bases. CDR3 DNA: TGTGCCAGCAGCTTAGCAGGGGGTCCCTTCTACGAGCAGTACTTC. Translation: CASSLAGGPFYEQYF.

The V call is TRBV2, the J call TRBJ2-1; 12 bases fit TRBD2. The CDR3 is 18 residues long. With 5 bases clipped from V and 2 bases from J, the junction kept 10 bases outside the gene matches. Germline V lookup: CDR1 SNHLY, CDR2 FYNNEI. CDR3 DNA sequence: TGTGCCAGCAGTTCTAGCGGGAGGGCCTCCGGGACCTACAATGAGCAGTTCTTC. Residues: CASSSSGRASGTYNEQFF.

The chain carries TRBV7-2 and TRBJ1-3, with D uncertain. Trimming pared 3 bases from V and 0 bases from J, leaving 12 bases between. CDR3 size: 16 residues. Germline V CDR1 and CDR2: SGHTA, FQGNSA. The CDR3 coding sequence is TGTGCCAGCAGCTTTGCTGGGAGCGCCTCTGGAAACACCATATATTTT. It specifies CASSFAGSASGNTIYF.

The chain recombines TRBV6-5 with TRBJ2-3; maybe TRBD1 (5 bases). V was shortened by 6 bases and J by 2 bases, with 12 bases between the two germline ends. Looked up from germline, CDR1 is MNHEY and CDR2 is SVGAGI. CDR3 length: 14 residues. CDR3 in amino acids: CASSRTFDTDTQYF. The CDR3, as DNA: TGTGCCAGCAGCCGGACATTCGACACAGATACGCAGTATTTT.

This chain uses TRBV15 with TRBJ1-5; possible D gene TRBD1, 5 bases. The CDR3 runs 15 residues. V lost 1 base and J 5 bases, leaving 12 bases between the germline ends. Germline CDR1 is LNHNV and CDR2 is YYDKDF (reference sequence). CDR3 region: CATSRGRGPHQPQHF. CDR3 coding DNA: TGTGCCACCAGCAGAGGGCGGGGCCCCCATCAGCCCCAGCATTTT.

This chain connects TRBV5-6 to TRBJ1-2; TRBD1 might be the D (5 bases). The CDR3 length is 15 residues. Germline values: CDR1 SGHDT, CDR2 YYEEEE. V was clipped by 0 bases and J by 2 bases, with 11 bases between them. The CDR3 sequence is CASSLVRGKNYGYTF. CDR3 DNA: TGTGCCAGCAGCTTGGTTAGGGGAAAGAACTATGGCTACACCTTC.

CDR3: CASSPGQVLSYGYTF. DNA of the CDR3: TGTGCCAGCAGTCCCGGACAGGTTTTATCCTATGGCTACACCTTC. The chain links TRBV2 to TRBJ1-2; TRBD1 agrees at 7 bases. In germline, CDR1 is SNHLY, CDR2 FYNNEI. This CDR3 has 15 amino acids. Unmatched junction bases numbered 10, after V lost 5 bases and J lost 4 bases.

This clone has just a few counts. The chain uses TRBV6-6 and TRBJ1-5, with 8 bases identical to TRBD1. The germline V gene encodes CDR1 MNHNY and CDR2 SVGAGI (reference sequence). V shed 2 bases, J shed 0 bases, and the junction held 3 bases outside the gene matches. The CDR3 covers 16 residues. The CDR3 DNA reads TGTGCCAGCAGTTACGGGACAGGTTATAGCAATCAGCCCCAGCATTTT. Protein sequence: CASSYGTGYSNQPQHF.

CDR3 residues: CASSIWGREDTEAFF. The CDR3 nucleotides are TGTGCCAGCAGCATCTGGGGGCGCGAAGACACTGAAGCTTTCTTT. V and J are TRBV5-4 and TRBJ1-1; a possible D gene is TRBD1 (6 bases). Germline lookup yields CDR1 SGHNT and CDR2 YYREEE (reference sequence). The CDR3 contains 15 residues. Trimming removed 4 bases from V and 3 bases from J, with 16 bases in between.

The chain has TRBV7-3 and TRBJ1-3; D might be TRBD1 (5 bases). Germline-derived CDR1 and CDR2 are SGHTA and FQGTGA. The CDR3 loop spans 17 amino acids. The ends were cut back, 4 bases at V and 2 bases at J, with 18 bases in the middle. The CDR3 region is CASSSSSGLGAGNTIYF. For the CDR3, the DNA is TGTGCCAGCAGCTCTAGTTCAGGGCTCGGAGCTGGAAACACCATATATTTT.

This chain joins TRBV6-4 and TRBJ2-1; D unclear. Trimming left V 1 base short and J 9 bases short, with 10 bases between. CDR1 is MRHNA and CDR2 is SNTAGT in the germline V gene. The CDR3 consists of 13 residues. The CDR3 region has the DNA TGTGCCAGCAGTGACTTTGGGTACGGTGAGCAGTTCTTC. Protein product: CASSDFGYGEQFF.